A selection of T cell receptor beta chains follows, all from one sample in a study of T cell changes during pregnancy in multiple sclerosis. Here immunoSEQ multiplex PCR was the method, and the copy in TCRdb shows in-frame clones only, minus some. Of some 30,000 clones in the sample, roughly nine tenths were seen once. The input for sequencing was CD8+ T cells from peripheral blood mononuclear cells, taken in the third trimester of pregnancy. The receptor set was obtained from a female donor with multiple sclerosis, enrolled in a pregnancy study. Both conserved end residues are part of each CDR3. Fields, in order: V gene, D gene, J gene, clone size, CDR3 protein, CDR3 DNA. D genes are given only for firm matches. Clone sizes are given selectively: once, few, many, or a class where the clone is expanded.

V: TRBV5-6; D: TRBD1; J: TRBJ2-7; size: NA; CDR3: CASNIQGARNEQYF; DNA: TGTGCCAGCAACATCCAGGGGGCGCGGAACGAGCAGTACTTC
V: TRBV6-1; D: TRBD1; J: TRBJ2-7; size: NA; CDR3: CASSDDRGDEQYF; DNA: TGTGCCAGCAGTGATGACAGGGGGGACGAGCAGTACTTC
V: TRBV2; D: NA; J: TRBJ2-3; size: NA; CDR3: CASRGPKVRASTDTQYF; DNA: TGTGCCAGCAGAGGGCCTAAGGTCAGGGCTAGCACAGATACGCAGTATTTT
V: TRBV6-1; D: NA; J: TRBJ2-7; size: NA; CDR3: CASSEVPSYEQYF; DNA: TGTGCCAGCAGTGAAGTTCCTAGCTACGAGCAGTACTTC
V: TRBV5-6; D: TRBD1; J: TRBJ1-5; size: once; CDR3: CASSSQIDRDNQPQHF; DNA: TGTGCCAGCAGCTCCCAGATAGACAGGGACAATCAGCCCCAGCATTTT
V: TRBV2; D: NA; J: TRBJ1-1; size: NA; CDR3: CAPGGRGAFF; DNA: TGTGCCCCGGGAGGGCGGGGAGCTTTCTTT
V: TRBV19; D: NA; J: TRBJ2-1; size: NA; CDR3: CATRLEVGDGNEQFF; DNA: TGTGCCACCAGACTCGAAGTCGGGGATGGCAATGAGCAGTTCTTC
V: TRBV27; D: NA; J: TRBJ2-3; size: NA; CDR3: CASSLFPKDTQYF; DNA: TGTGCCAGCAGTTTATTCCCAAAAGATACGCAGTATTTT
V: TRBV7-8; D: TRBD2; J: TRBJ2-3; size: NA; CDR3: CASSFQAGGRDTQYF; DNA: TGTGCCAGCAGCTTTCAAGCGGGAGGCAGAGATACGCAGTATTTT
V: TRBV5-1; D: NA; J: TRBJ1-1; size: NA; CDR3: CASNSPGGGNTEAFF; DNA: TGCGCCAGCAATTCGCCCGGGGGAGGAAACACTGAAGCTTTCTTT